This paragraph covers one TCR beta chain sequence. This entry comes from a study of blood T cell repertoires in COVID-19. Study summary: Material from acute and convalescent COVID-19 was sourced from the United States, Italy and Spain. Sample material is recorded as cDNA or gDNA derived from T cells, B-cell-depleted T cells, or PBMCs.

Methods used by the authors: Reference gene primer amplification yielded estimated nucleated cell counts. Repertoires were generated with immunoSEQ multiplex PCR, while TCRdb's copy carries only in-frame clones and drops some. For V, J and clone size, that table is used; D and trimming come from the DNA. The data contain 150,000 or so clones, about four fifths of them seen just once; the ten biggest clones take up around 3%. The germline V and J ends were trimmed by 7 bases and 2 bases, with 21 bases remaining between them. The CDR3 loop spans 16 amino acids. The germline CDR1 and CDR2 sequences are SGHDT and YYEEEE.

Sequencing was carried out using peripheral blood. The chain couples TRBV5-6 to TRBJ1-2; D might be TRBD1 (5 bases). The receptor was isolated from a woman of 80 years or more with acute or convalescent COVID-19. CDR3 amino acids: CASCLGQGGRNYGYTF. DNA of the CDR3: TGTGCCAGCTGTCTCGGCCAGGGTGGCCGAAACTATGGCTACACCTTC.